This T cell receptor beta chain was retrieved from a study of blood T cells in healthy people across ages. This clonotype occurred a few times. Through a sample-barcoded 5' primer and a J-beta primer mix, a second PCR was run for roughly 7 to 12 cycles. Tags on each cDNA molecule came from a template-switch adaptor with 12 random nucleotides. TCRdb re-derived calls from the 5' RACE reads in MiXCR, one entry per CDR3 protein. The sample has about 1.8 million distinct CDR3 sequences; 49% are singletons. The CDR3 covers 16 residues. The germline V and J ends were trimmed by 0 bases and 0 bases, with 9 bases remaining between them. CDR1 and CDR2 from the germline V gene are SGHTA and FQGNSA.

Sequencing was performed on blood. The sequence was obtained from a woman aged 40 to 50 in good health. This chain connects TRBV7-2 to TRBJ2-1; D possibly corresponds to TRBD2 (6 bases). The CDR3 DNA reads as TGTGCCAGCAGCTTAGCGTCTAGCGCCTCCTACAATGAGCAGTTCTTC. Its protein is CASSLASSASYNEQFF.